These 19 T cell receptor beta chains share one sample of origin, sequenced in a study of T cell responses to AZD1222 COVID-19 vaccine. Profiled with immunoSEQ multiplex PCR; TCRdb holds only in-frame clones, not every one. The sample gives about 140,000 clones, less than 95% of which show up once; roughly 7.1% is in the top ten. The starting material was peripheral blood, obtained 28 days after the second dose of the MenACWY control vaccine. These receptors were taken from an adult who received the MenACWY meningococcal vaccine as a control.

The V call is TRBV5-4, the J call TRBJ2-3; D call uncertain. Germline V gene data show CDR1 as SGHNT and CDR2 as YYREEE (reference sequence). V lost 0 bases and J lost 0, with 2 bases in between. The CDR3 is 13 amino acids. The CDR3 region is CASSLVSTDTQYF. CDR3 DNA sequence: TGTGCCAGCAGCTTGGTGAGCACAGATACGCAGTATTTT.

This chain joins TRBV19 and TRBJ1-5, with a weak D call TRBD1 (5 bases). Germline V gene data show CDR1 as LNHDA and CDR2 as SQIVND (reference sequence). Trimming took off 3 bases at V and 9 bases at J, with 18 bases between the two ends. The CDR3 length is 15 residues. CDR3: CASSIRGREIRPQHF. Here the CDR3 DNA reads TGTGCCAGTAGTATTCGGGGCAGGGAGATACGGCCCCAGCATTTT.

The chain is built from TRBV6-5 and TRBJ2-5, with a possible D match to TRBD1 (6 bases). The CDR3 totals 14 residues. CDR1 is MNHEY, CDR2 SVGAGI, per germline. Trimming took 6 bases from V and 1 from J, leaving 12 bases between them. DNA of the CDR3: TGTGCCAGCAGCCGAGGGACAATCCAAGAGACCCAGTACTTC. Translating it yields CASSRGTIQETQYF.

The chain has TRBV18 and TRBJ1-1, with TRBD1 matching over 9 bases. CDR3 length: 15 amino acids. Germline CDR1 KGHSH, CDR2 LQKENI. V shed 3 bases and J 1 base; nucleotides not matched to a gene: 3. CDR3: CASSPGQGRNTEAFF. CDR3 bases: TGTGCCAGCTCACCGGGACAGGGTAGGAACACTGAAGCTTTCTTT.

This chain joins TRBV19 and TRBJ1-4, with D possibly TRBD1 on 5 matching bases. Germline-derived CDR1 and CDR2 are LNHDA and SQIVND (reference sequence). The V and J ends lost 6 bases and 6 bases respectively, with 14 bases between them. This CDR3 contains 14 residues. The CDR3 DNA sequence: TGTGCCAGTAGCCAATCAGGGTTGCATGAAAAACTGTTTTTT. This gives the protein CASSQSGLHEKLFF.

CDR3 residues: CASSDRDRGYQPQHF. DNA of the CDR3: TGCGCCAGCAGCGACCGGGACAGGGGCTATCAGCCCCAGCATTTT. This sequence joins TRBV10-2 and TRBJ1-5; 10 bases agree with TRBD1. The junction had 7 bases not matched to a gene; V was cut back by 6 bases and J by 5 bases. Germline CDR1 and CDR2: WSHSY and SAAADI. The CDR3 covers 15 residues.

The V gene is TRBV12-5, the J gene TRBJ1-4, with 8 bases matching TRBD1. Germline-derived CDR1 and CDR2 are LGHNT and FRNRAP. V shed 4 bases and J 0 bases; nucleotides not matched to a gene: 7. The CDR3 runs to 17 residues. DNA of the CDR3: TGTGCTAGTGGTTCACCCGGGACAGGCTCAACTAATGAAAAACTGTTTTTT. This codes for CASGSPGTGSTNEKLFF.

The chain carries TRBV28 and TRBJ1-2; D is perhaps TRBD1 (5 bases). This CDR3 comprises 12 residues. V lost 10 bases, J lost 3 bases, and 12 bases lay in between. Germline V gives CDR1 MDHEN, CDR2 SYDVKM. The CDR3 protein is CATGWGDYGYTF. The CDR3 coding sequence is TGTGCCACCGGCTGGGGGGACTATGGCTACACCTTC.

The chain joins TRBV28 to TRBJ1-2; no reliable D call. The germline V gene has CDR1 MDHEN and CDR2 SYDVKM. The CDR3 contains 14 residues. Between the trimmed V and J ends, which lost 6 bases and 3 bases, there was a span of 14 bases. This CDR3 is CASSSPDGDYGYTF. CDR3 nucleotide sequence: TGTGCCAGCAGCTCGCCTGACGGAGACTATGGCTACACCTTC.

This clone was seen a single time. The chain has TRBV12-3 or TRBV12-4 and TRBJ1-2; D is unresolved. This CDR3 has 13 residues. Trimming removed 3 bases from V and 6 bases from J, with 11 bases in between. The CDR3 loop is CASSFSGGNGYTF. CDR3 bases: TGTGCCAGCAGTTTCTCAGGTGGGAATGGCTACACCTTC.

The CDR3 is CASNHPPNQPQHF. Written as DNA, the CDR3 is TGTGCCAGTAACCACCCTCCCAATCAGCCCCAGCATTTT. The genes are TRBV19 and TRBJ1-5, with D hard to call. V lost 7 bases to trimming and J lost 3 bases, with 10 bases between them. This CDR3 is built from 13 residues. Germline values: CDR1 LNHDA, CDR2 SQIVND (reference sequence).

The genes are TRBV6-1 and TRBJ1-5; unclear D gene. CDR3 size: 13 residues. Germline loops: CDR1 MNHNS, CDR2 SASEGT. V was clipped by 1 base and J by 4 bases, with 5 bases between them. For the CDR3, the DNA is TGTGCCAGCAGTGAAGTAGGGAATCAGCCCCAGCATTTT. It yields the protein CASSEVGNQPQHF.

The CDR3 sequence: CASSFFGGRNTEAFF. CDR3 in DNA: TGTGCCAGCAGCTTTTTTGGGGGGAGGAACACTGAAGCTTTCTTT. The chain recombines TRBV7-2 with TRBJ1-1; D is perhaps TRBD1 (5 bases). The ends were cut back, 3 bases at V and 1 base at J, with 12 bases in the middle. Germline CDR1 SGHTA, CDR2 FQGNSA. The CDR3 contains 15 residues.

The chain employs TRBV7-6 and TRBJ2-7, with 12 bases identical to TRBD1. Losses at the gene ends were 5 bases for V and 4 bases for J; bases not matched to a gene: 3. Germline V gives CDR1 SGHVS, CDR2 FNYEAQ. The CDR3 is 14 amino acids. The CDR3 is CASSRGQGAYEQYF. CDR3 DNA: TGTGCCAGCAGCCGGGGACAGGGGGCGTACGAGCAGTACTTC.

The rearrangement uses TRBV9 and TRBJ2-7; D ambiguous. Germline V CDR1 and CDR2: SGDLS, YYNGEE. The germline V and J ends were trimmed by 3 bases and 0 bases, with 7 bases remaining between them. The CDR3 covers 13 residues. The CDR3 sequence: CASSGASSYEQYF. DNA of the CDR3: TGTGCCAGCAGCGGGGCGAGCTCCTACGAGCAGTACTTC.

This clone has only a few counts. The chain uses TRBV7-9 and TRBJ1-5, with TRBD1 matching 9 bases. CDR1 and CDR2 (germline): SEHNR, FQNEAQ (reference sequence). Losses at the gene ends were 5 bases for V and 6 bases for J; bases not matched to a gene: 8. There are 15 residues in the CDR3. The DNA of the CDR3 is TGTGCCAGCAGCCTTTCCGGGACAGGGATTCAGCCCCAGCATTTT. It codes for CASSLSGTGIQPQHF.

J is TRBJ1-1 and V is TRBV18, with 8 nucleotides matching TRBD1. V trimming: 6 bases; J trimming: 0 bases; junction bases outside the gene matches: 9. The CDR3 contains 16 residues. In germline, CDR1 is KGHSH, CDR2 LQKENI. Here the CDR3 reads CASSFSGGSMNTEAFF. DNA for the CDR3: TGTGCCAGCTCGTTTTCAGGGGGCTCAATGAACACTGAAGCTTTCTTT.

The rearrangement uses TRBV29-1 and TRBJ2-1; 7 positions match TRBD1. V lost 6 bases to trimming and J lost 5 bases; unmatched junction nucleotides: 13. The CDR3 runs to 15 residues. Germline CDR1 is SQVTM and CDR2 is ANQGSEA. The CDR3 DNA follows: TGCAGCGTCCACGCCGGGACAGCCAGTCACAATGAGCAGTTCTTC. It codes for CSVHAGTASHNEQFF.

V is TRBV19 and J is TRBJ2-7, with D uncertain. CDR1 is LNHDA, CDR2 SQIVND, per germline (reference sequence). The germline V and J ends were trimmed by 6 bases and 1 base, with 16 bases remaining between them. The CDR3 has 15 residues. The CDR3 DNA reads as TGTGCCAGTAGCGCCCTTATTCTGCAGTCCTACGAGCAGTACTTC. Amino acids: CASSALILQSYEQYF.